This T cell receptor beta chain originates from a study of cytomegalovirus exposure and HLA in healthy donors. This CDR3 spans 16 amino acids. The junction had 10 bases not matched to a gene; V was cut back by 4 bases and J by 1 base. From germline, CDR1 is SGHNT and CDR2 YYREEE (reference sequence). This clone was observed once. The PCR made use of 60 Vbeta and 13 Jbeta primers. Method: immunoSEQ multiplex PCR; TCRdb's copy keeps in-frame clones and lacks some. This sample has some 85,000 clones, with around 75% found just once. Sequenced sample: PBMCs. The gene calls are TRBV5-4 and TRBJ2-7; 8 positions match TRBD1. The origin of this receptor is a man aged 40-55 years in good health and CMV-seronegative. CDR3: CASSAGQEPHSYEQYF. CDR3 sequence (DNA): TGTGCCAGCAGCGCGGGACAGGAGCCCCATTCCTACGAGCAGTACTTC. Combining the CDR3 with reference TRBV5-4 and TRBJ2-7 gives the whole variable domain ETGVTQSPTHLIKTRGQQVTLRCSSQSGHNTVSWYQQALGQGPQFIFQYYREEENGRGNFPPRFSGLQFPNYSSELNVNALELDDSALYLCASSAGQEPHSYEQYFGPGTRLTVT.